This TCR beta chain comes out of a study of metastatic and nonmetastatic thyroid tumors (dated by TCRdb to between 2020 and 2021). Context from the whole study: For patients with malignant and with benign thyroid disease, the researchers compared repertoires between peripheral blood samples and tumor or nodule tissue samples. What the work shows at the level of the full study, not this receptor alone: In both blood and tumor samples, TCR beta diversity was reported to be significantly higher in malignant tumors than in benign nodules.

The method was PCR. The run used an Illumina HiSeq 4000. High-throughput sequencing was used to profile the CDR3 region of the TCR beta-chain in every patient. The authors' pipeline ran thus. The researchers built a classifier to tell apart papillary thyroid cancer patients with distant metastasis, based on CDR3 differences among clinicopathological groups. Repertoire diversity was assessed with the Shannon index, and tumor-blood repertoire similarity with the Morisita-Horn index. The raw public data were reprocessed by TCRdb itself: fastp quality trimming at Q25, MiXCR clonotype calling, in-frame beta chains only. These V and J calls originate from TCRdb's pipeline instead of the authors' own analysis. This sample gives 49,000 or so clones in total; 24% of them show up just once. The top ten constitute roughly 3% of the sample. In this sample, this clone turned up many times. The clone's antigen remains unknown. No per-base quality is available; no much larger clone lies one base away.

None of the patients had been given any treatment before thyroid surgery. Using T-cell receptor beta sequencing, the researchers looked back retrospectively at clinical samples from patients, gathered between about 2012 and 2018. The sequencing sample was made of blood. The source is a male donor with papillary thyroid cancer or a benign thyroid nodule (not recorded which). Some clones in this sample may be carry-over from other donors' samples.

CDR3 reads: CASSLGGGRPPYEQYF. At the DNA level, the sequence is TGTGCCAGCAGCTTGGGAGGCGGGAGGCCGCCCTACGAGCAGTACTTC. The chain is assembled from TRBV5-4 and TRBJ2-7, with 8 bases matching TRBD2. The CDR3 numbers 16 residues from cysteine through phenylalanine. Solely the CDR3 DNA is kept, with 48 bases framed from the first base. The germline V gene encodes CDR1 SGHNT and CDR2 YYREEE (reference sequence). Relative to germline, V is missing 0 bases and J is missing 2 bases, with 7 bases of the junction outside any gene match. Where the CDR3 stops, the reference TRBV5-4 and TRBJ2-7 genes take over; the full variable domain is ETGVTQSPTHLIKTRGQQVTLRCSSQSGHNTVSWYQQALGQGPQFIFQYYREEENGRGNFPPRFSGLQFPNYSSELNVNALELDDSALYLCASSLGGGRPPYEQYFGPGTRLTVT.